The rows below give T cell receptor beta chains drawn from one sample of a study of T cell changes during pregnancy in multiple sclerosis. Clones were sequenced by immunoSEQ multiplex PCR, and TCRdb holds only the in-frame ones, with some missing. The table has some 50,000 clones, approximately 90% seen once. Sequenced here: CD8+ T cells from peripheral blood mononuclear cells, sampled in the second trimester of pregnancy. The source is a female donor with multiple sclerosis, enrolled in a pregnancy study. The CDR3 runs from the conserved cysteine through the conserved F or W. Fields, in order: clone size, D gene, V gene, J gene, CDR3 protein, CDR3 DNA. D genes are given only for firm matches. Not all rows give a size; the values are once, few, many and, for expanded clones, a class.

>once|NA|TRBV5-4|TRBJ1-4
CASSSLDGDEKLFF
TGTGCCAGCAGCTCCTTAGACGGGGATGAAAAACTGTTTTTT
>NA|TRBD1|TRBV9|TRBJ1-2
CASSAEGGPYGYTF
TGTGCCAGCAGCGCTGAAGGGGGCCCCTATGGCTACACCTTC
>NA|NA|TRBV5-1|TRBJ1-3
CASSLGTASGNTIYF
TGCGCCAGCAGCTTGGGGACAGCCTCTGGAAACACCATATATTTT
>NA|TRBD1|TRBV9|TRBJ2-7
CASSDGQGTGEQYF
TGTGCCAGCAGCGACGGACAGGGTACAGGCGAGCAGTACTTC
>NA|NA|TRBV4-1|TRBJ2-3
CASSQDTGLDTQYF
TGCGCCAGCAGCCAAGATACAGGTCTAGATACGCAGTATTTT
>NA|TRBD2|TRBV9|TRBJ2-2
CASSGTSGGETGELFF
TGTGCCAGCAGCGGTACTAGCGGGGGTGAAACCGGGGAGCTGTTTTTT
>NA|NA|TRBV7-3|TRBJ2-7
CASSLGPTGTISYEQYF
TGTGCCAGCAGCTTAGGCCCCACGGGGACAATCTCCTACGAGCAGTACTTC
>NA|TRBD1|TRBV6-6|TRBJ2-3
CASRGQTDTQYF
TGTGCCAGCAGGGGACAGACAGATACGCAGTATTTT
>NA|NA|TRBV18|TRBJ2-7
CASSPTTGNEQYF
TGTGCCAGCTCACCGACAACAGGGAACGAGCAGTACTTC
>few|TRBD2|TRBV6-5|TRBJ2-3
CASSSTSGDTDTQYF
TGTGCCAGCAGCTCGACTAGCGGGGACACAGATACGCAGTATTTT
>NA|NA|TRBV30|TRBJ1-1
CAWTAGGNTEAFF
TGTGCCTGGACCGCGGGTGGGAACACTGAAGCTTTCTTT
>NA|TRBD2|TRBV14|TRBJ2-1
CASSQGRLAGPYNEQFF
TGTGCCAGCAGCCAAGGGAGACTAGCGGGGCCTTACAATGAGCAGTTCTTC
>NA|TRBD2|TRBV27|TRBJ2-7
CASSLNIQGLAAETYEQYF
TGTGCCAGCAGTCTAAACATACAGGGACTAGCGGCCGAAACCTACGAGCAGTACTTC